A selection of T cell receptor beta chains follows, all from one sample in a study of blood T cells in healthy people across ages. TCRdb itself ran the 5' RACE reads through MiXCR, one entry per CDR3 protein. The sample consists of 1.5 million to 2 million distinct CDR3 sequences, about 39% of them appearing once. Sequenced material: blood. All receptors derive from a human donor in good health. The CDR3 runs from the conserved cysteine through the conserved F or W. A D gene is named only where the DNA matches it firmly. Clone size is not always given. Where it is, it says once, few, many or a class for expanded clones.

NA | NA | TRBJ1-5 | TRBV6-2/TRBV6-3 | CASSYRSVAVAQHF | TGTGCCAGCAGTTATCGCTCGGTTGCGGTGGCCCAGCATTTT
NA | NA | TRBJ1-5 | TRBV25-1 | CAPGGRSNQPQHF | TGTGCCCCCGGGGGACGAAGCAATCAGCCCCAGCATTTT
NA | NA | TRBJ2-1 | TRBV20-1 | CSARDTIYEQFF | TGCAGTGCTAGAGACACTATCTACGAGCAGTTCTTC
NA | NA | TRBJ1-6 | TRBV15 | CATSRDYSPPLHF | TGTGCCACCAGCAGAGACTACAGTCCACCCCTCCACTTT
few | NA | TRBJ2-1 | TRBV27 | CASSSTLATEQFF | TGTGCCAGCAGTTCTACTCTAGCGACTGAGCAGTTCTTC
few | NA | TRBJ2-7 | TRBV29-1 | CSVQKTGSYEQYF | TGCAGCGTTCAGAAGACGGGTTCCTACGAGCAGTACTTC
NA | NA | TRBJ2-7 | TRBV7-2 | CASGKTGTPPGYEQYF | TGTGCCAGCGGAAAAACCGGGACACCTCCCGGATACGAGCAGTACTTC
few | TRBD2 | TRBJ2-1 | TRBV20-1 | CSVTSGEPRDEQFF | TGCAGTGTAACTAGCGGGGAGCCAAGGGACGAGCAGTTCTTC
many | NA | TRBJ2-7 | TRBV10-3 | CAISATGLTPSGSYEQYF | TGTGCCATCAGTGCCACAGGGCTCACACCTTCCGGCTCCTACGAGCAGTACTTC
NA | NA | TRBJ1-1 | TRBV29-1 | CSVVAFAREAFF | TGCAGCGTTGTGGCCTTTGCCCGTGAAGCTTTCTTT